Below are 15 T cell receptor beta chains sequenced from a single sample in a study of T cells after yellow fever vaccination. TCRdb re-called the 5' RACE reads through MiXCR, storing one row per CDR3 protein. Among a few hundred thousand distinct CDR3 sequences listed, approximately 13% were seen once. The source was CD4+ T cells sorted from PBMCs, collected 15 days after the yellow fever booster vaccination. These receptors originate from a man between 18 and 29 years old who received the YFV17D yellow fever vaccine.

This clonotype has only a few counts. This rearrangement joins TRBV24-1 to TRBJ2-5; 10 nucleotides align to TRBD1. J was trimmed by 2 bases and V by 2 bases; bases with no gene match: 7. Germline V gene lookup returns CDR1 KGHDR and CDR2 SFDVKD. The CDR3 is made up of 17 amino acids. In nucleotides, the CDR3 is TGTGCCACCAGTGATTGGGACAGGGGATCCGGGCAAGAGACCCAGTACTTC. It encodes CATSDWDRGSGQETQYF.

This clonotype was detected ten times or more. V is TRBV4-1 and J is TRBJ1-4; no clear D. The CDR3 loop spans 16 amino acids. V was clipped by 0 bases and J by 7 bases, with 15 bases between them. Germline V CDR1 and CDR2: MGHRA, YSYEKL. CDR3 sequence (DNA): TGCGCCAGCAGCCAAGAACCGGGAGCACTGGTTGAAAAACTGTTTTTT. It yields the protein CASSQEPGALVEKLFF.

This chain uses TRBV7-3 with TRBJ1-1; D is uncertain. The CDR3 is 13 residues long. V was trimmed by 4 bases and J by 1 base, leaving 7 bases between them. Germline lookup yields CDR1 SGHTA and CDR2 FQGTGA. The chain's CDR3 is CASSSYANTEAFF. The CDR3 nucleotides are TGTGCCAGCAGCTCGTACGCGAACACTGAAGCTTTCTTT.

This clonotype was counted only a few times. The rearrangement uses TRBV7-8 and TRBJ1-4; D ambiguous. CDR1 is SGHVS and CDR2 is FQNEAQ in the germline V gene. The CDR3 sequence is 15 residues long. V was pared by 5 bases and J by 2 bases, with 12 bases between. The CDR3 DNA reads TGTGCCAGCAGCCCCGGATTTAGGACTAATGAAAAACTGTTTTTT. Its translation is CASSPGFRTNEKLFF.

The chain couples TRBV7-9 to TRBJ2-7; 7 nucleotides line up with TRBD2. Trimming removed 5 bases from V and 4 bases from J; junction bases left unmatched: 8. CDR3 length: 14 residues. CDR1 SEHNR and CDR2 FQNEAQ come from the germline V gene (reference sequence). CDR3 nucleotide sequence: TGTGCCAGCAGCCTCGGACCGGGGGGTTACGAGCAGTACGTC. Amino acid sequence: CASSLGPGGYEQYV.

The J gene is TRBJ1-1, the V gene TRBV5-1; TRBD1 aligns across 7 bases. Germline CDR1 SGHRS, CDR2 YFSETQ. J was trimmed by 0 bases and V by 2 bases; bases with no gene match: 7. The CDR3 runs to 16 residues. The CDR3: CASSFRTGDVNTEAFF. CDR3 bases: TGCGCCAGCAGCTTTCGTACAGGGGATGTGAACACTGAAGCTTTCTTT.

In its sample, this clonotype was seen a few times. The chain links TRBV5-1 to TRBJ1-1; D may be TRBD1 (6 bases). CDR1 and CDR2 (germline): SGHRS, YFSETQ. The V and J ends lost 4 bases and 1 base respectively, with 29 bases between them. CDR3 length equals 20 residues. CDR3 in amino acids: CASSGTTPGHVTSANTEAFF. Written as DNA, the CDR3 is TGCGCCAGCAGCGGAACAACCCCGGGACATGTCACGTCGGCGAACACTGAAGCTTTCTTT.

The chain links TRBV20-1 to TRBJ2-7; 11 bases match TRBD1. The CDR3 is 14 amino acids. The junction had 11 bases not matched to a gene; V was cut back by 6 bases and J by 7 bases. CDR1 is DFQATT and CDR2 is SNEGSKA in the germline V gene (reference sequence). CDR3 protein: CSAHRGQGAGEQYF. CDR3 nucleotides: TGCAGTGCCCATCGCGGACAGGGGGCGGGAGAGCAGTACTTC.

The gene calls are TRBV11-2 and TRBJ2-1, with 9 bases aligning to TRBD1. The germline V gene encodes CDR1 SGHAT and CDR2 FQNNGV. The CDR3 runs 18 residues. Trimming took 4 bases from V and 2 from J; bases not matched to a gene: 12. The DNA for the CDR3 is TGTGCCAGCAGCTCGATCTCCGGGACAGGGAAGACCTACAATGAGCAGTTCTTC. Protein sequence: CASSSISGTGKTYNEQFF.

CDR3 sequence (DNA): TGCAGCGTTGTGCCCCTAGCGGGGGACGTTAATGAGCAGTTCTTC. Translated: CSVVPLAGDVNEQFF. The rearrangement uses TRBV29-1 and TRBJ2-1; 10 bases are shared with TRBD2. J lost 7 bases, V lost 4 bases, and 10 bases had no gene match. This CDR3 is built from 15 residues. In germline, CDR1 is SQVTM, CDR2 ANQGSEA.

This clonotype showed up just a few times. The CDR3 DNA is TGCAGTGCTAGGGGCGGGGGGGTTCAGGAGACCCAGTACTTC. Translated, it gives CSARGGGVQETQYF. V is TRBV20-1 and J is TRBJ2-5; 9 bases are a match to TRBD2. Germline assignment: CDR1 DFQATT and CDR2 SNEGSKA (reference sequence). The CDR3 is made up of 14 amino acids. The V gene end was trimmed by 3 bases and the J gene end by 5 bases; junction bases not matched to a gene: 7.

The chain uses TRBV15 and TRBJ1-1, with no clear D. The CDR3 runs to 14 residues. Trimming took 0 bases from V and 4 from J, leaving 9 bases between them. CDR1 and CDR2 from the germline V gene are LNHNV and YYDKDF (reference sequence). CDR3 residues: CATSRDFVGTEAFF. The DNA of the CDR3 is TGTGCCACCAGCAGAGACTTTGTTGGCACTGAAGCTTTCTTT.

This chain uses TRBV18 with TRBJ1-4; D possibly corresponds to TRBD1 (5 bases). V was clipped by 2 bases and J by 7 bases, with 14 bases between them. Germline V lookup: CDR1 KGHSH, CDR2 LQKENI. The CDR3 is made up of 15 amino acids. CDR3 residues: CASSPSRGAAEKLFF. The CDR3 coding sequence is TGTGCCAGCTCACCAAGTCGAGGGGCGGCTGAAAAACTGTTTTTT.

V is TRBV5-1 and J is TRBJ2-7, with D tentatively TRBD2 (5 bases). The V gene's germline CDR1 is SGHRS and CDR2 YFSETQ. The V end lost 0 bases, the J end lost 1 base, and 11 bases lay between the germline ends. This CDR3 is 15 amino acids long. The CDR3 DNA follows: TGCGCCAGCAGCTTGGAGCCTAGCAGTTCCTACGAGCAGTACTTC. Protein: CASSLEPSSSYEQYF.

The chain is built from TRBV2 and TRBJ2-3; no reliable D call. Germline V lookup: CDR1 SNHLY, CDR2 FYNNEI. This CDR3 spans 14 amino acids. The ends were cut back, 9 bases at V and 7 bases at J, with 20 bases in the middle. This CDR3 reads CASVVDRGVYTQYF. CDR3 DNA sequence: TGTGCCAGTGTTGTCGACCGTGGCGTTTATACGCAGTATTTT.